This T cell receptor beta chain was retrieved from a study of control samples from healthy donors and cancer patients. The V end was cut by 4 bases, the J end by 4 bases, with 11 bases between. This CDR3 spans 15 amino acids. Per the germline V gene, CDR1 is LNHDA and CDR2 is SQIVND (reference sequence). Data came from immunoSEQ multiplex PCR; TCRdb stores just in-frame clones and leaves some out. Altogether some 120,000 clones are present, around 86% being singletons, with the ten largest covering over 6.5%. V and J are TRBV19 and TRBJ2-6; tentatively, D is TRBD1 or TRBD2 (6 bases each). The sequencing sample was made of blood. The receptor was isolated from a man aged 35-49 years in good health. CDR3 loop: CASSTVGGGANVLTF. The CDR3 DNA follows: TGTGCCAGTAGTACGGTCGGGGGCGGGGCCAACGTCCTGACTTTC.